This T cell receptor beta chain originates from a study of T cells in Graves' hyperthyroidism and ophthalmopathy. Whole-study context: Staff took peripheral blood when the initial diagnosis was made, before any treatment began.

A word on this clonotype: Its antigen remains unknown. An end of the junction differs from the germline gene, which may be a read error.

Amplification of TCR beta CDR3 regions used RNA as the template. A first-round RT-PCR of the TCR CDR3 used the HTBI primer set. TCRdb reprocessed the multiplex PCR reads with MiXCR, giving one entry per CDR3 protein. This sample carries about 740,000 distinct CDR3 sequences, about 14% of them seen once, and the ten largest clones take roughly a tenth. Uncontrolled infection, other autoimmune disease, pregnancy or lactation barred patients from enrollment. General observations from the study: Blood held most thyroid clonotypes expanded above 0.001 frequency.

CDR3 length: 17 amino acids. Germline V gene data show CDR1 as MGHRA and CDR2 as YSYEKL. The TCR originated in a woman between 18 and 29 years old with Graves' hyperthyroidism. Sequencing used blood. V usage is TRBV4-1 and J usage is TRBJ1-1; D is perhaps TRBD1 (5 bases). CDR3 in amino acids: CASSLPGGLGVNTEALF. The CDR3 DNA sequence: TGCGCCAGCAGCCTACCGGGGGGTCTGGGGGTGAACACTGAAGCTCTCTTT.